These 28 T cell receptor beta chains came from one sample sequenced in a study of human T cells and chemical hapten exposure. As for time point: pre-sensitization, week 0. Treatment: therapeutic diphenylcyclopropenone sensitization with weekly scalp DPC. In TCRdb, the RACE reads were re-called with MiXCR into one record per CDR3 protein. The sample holds more than 250,000 distinct CDR3 sequences, over 8% seen once. The starting material was whole blood, obtained in connection with sensitization to the hapten diphenylcyclopropenone (DPC). The receptors shown here come from a woman in her forties with alopecia areata. Some clones in this sample may be carry-over from other donors' samples.

There are a few counts of this clonotype. The rearrangement links TRBV5-6 to TRBJ2-3; TRBD2 agrees at 8 bases. This CDR3 has 15 amino acids. V shed 1 base and J 2 bases; nucleotides not matched to a gene: 3. Germline CDR1 and CDR2: SGHDT and YYEEEE. The CDR3 here is CASSLRAGATDTQYF. The DNA for the CDR3 is TGTGCCAGCAGCTTGCGAGCGGGAGCCACAGATACGCAGTATTTT.

This clonotype has more than one count but fewer than ten. The V and J genes are TRBV20-1 and TRBJ2-7, with unresolved D. Trimming removed 3 bases from V and 0 bases from J, with 6 bases in between. The germline CDR1 and CDR2 sequences are DFQATT and SNEGSKA (reference sequence). The CDR3 extends over 12 amino acids. The CDR3 reads CSARQASYEQYF. The CDR3 coding sequence is TGCAGTGCTAGGCAGGCCTCCTACGAGCAGTACTTC.

Only a few counts were recorded for this clonotype. The rearrangement joins TRBV20-1 to TRBJ2-7; 10 positions agree with TRBD2. V was pared by 3 bases and J by 1 base, with 9 bases of the junction left unmatched. The CDR3 runs 16 residues. Germline CDR1 reads DFQATT; CDR2 reads SNEGSKA (reference sequence). The CDR3 region has the DNA TGCAGTGCTAGTTCATTTACTAGCGGGGATTCCTACGAGCAGTACTTC. This sequence encodes CSASSFTSGDSYEQYF.

This clonotype was seen ten or more times. The V call is TRBV7-9, the J call TRBJ1-5; the D is unclear. The CDR3 has 13 amino acids. Trimming cost V 5 bases and J 7 bases, with 12 bases left between them. CDR1 SEHNR and CDR2 FQNEAQ come from the germline V gene (reference sequence). The CDR3 loop reads CASSPPGGQPQHF. The CDR3, as DNA: TGTGCCAGCAGCCCACCAGGAGGGCAGCCCCAGCATTTT.

This clonotype was seen a few times. The chain uses TRBV6-2 or TRBV6-3 and TRBJ2-4; 14 bases match TRBD2. The germline gives CDR1 MNHEY, CDR2 SVGEGT. Trimming at V came to 5 bases and at J to 5 bases, leaving 14 bases not matched to a gene. The length of the CDR3 is 19 residues. CDR3 nucleotide sequence: TGTGCCAGCAGTCACCGGGGACTAGCGGGAGACCCCCGCGAAAACATTCAGTACTTC. Translated, it gives CASSHRGLAGDPRENIQYF.

This chain connects TRBV6-6 to TRBJ2-7, with D uncertain. The CDR3 has 14 residues. In germline, CDR1 is MNHNY, CDR2 SVGAGI (reference sequence). V was cut by 2 bases and J by 2 bases, with 10 bases left in between. The CDR3 region is CASSYPAETYEQYF. DNA of the CDR3: TGTGCCAGCAGTTACCCCGCGGAGACCTACGAGCAGTACTTC.

The chain carries TRBV28 and TRBJ1-6; D perhaps matches TRBD1 (5 bases). Germline CDR1 MDHEN, CDR2 SYDVKM. V was clipped by 3 bases and J by 7 bases, with 13 bases between them. The CDR3 sequence is 15 residues long. CDR3 protein: CASSFKGFNNSPLHF. DNA of the CDR3: TGTGCCAGCAGTTTTAAGGGGTTCAACAATTCACCCCTCCACTTT.

The chain joins TRBV6-2 or TRBV6-3 to TRBJ1-1; D is unclear. CDR3 size: 13 residues. CDR1 is MNHEY, CDR2 SVGEGT, per germline. The V end was cut by 7 bases, the J end by 4 bases, with 13 bases between. The CDR3 is CASKGRVFTEAFF. In DNA form, the CDR3 reads TGTGCCAGCAAAGGAAGGGTGTTCACTGAAGCTTTCTTT.

The CDR3 DNA sequence: TGTGCCAGCAGCTCACAGGGAAACATTCAGTACTTC. This sequence encodes CASSSQGNIQYF. The rearrangement joins TRBV7-2 to TRBJ2-4; TRBD1 might be the D (6 bases). The CDR3 is 12 residues long. V was clipped by 4 bases and J by 6 bases, with 7 bases between them. CDR1 is SGHTA and CDR2 is FQGNSA in the germline V gene.

This clonotype was counted many times. V and J are TRBV20-1 and TRBJ2-4, with TRBD1 identical over 9 bases. After removal of 4 bases from V and 8 bases from J, the junction contained 9 bases not matched to a gene. CDR1 is DFQATT and CDR2 is SNEGSKA in the germline V gene (reference sequence). The CDR3 is 14 residues long. The CDR3 sequence is CSANTGGDGYIQYF. CDR3 DNA sequence: TGCAGTGCTAATACAGGGGGCGACGGATACATTCAGTACTTC.

This clonotype has more than one count but fewer than ten. V gene TRBV24-1 combines with J gene TRBJ1-1; 8 bases fit TRBD1. The CDR3 consists of 13 residues. In germline, CDR1 is KGHDR, CDR2 SFDVKD. V shed 9 bases and J 1 base; nucleotides not matched to a gene: 3. The CDR3 loop is CATLGTGNTEAFF. The CDR3 nucleotides are TGTGCCACCCTCGGGACAGGGAACACTGAAGCTTTCTTT.

This clonotype appeared many times. The J gene is TRBJ2-1, the V gene TRBV28; a weak D match, TRBD1 (5 bases). V gave up 6 bases and J gave up 0 bases, with 12 bases separating them. CDR3 size: 15 residues. Germline V gene lookup returns CDR1 MDHEN and CDR2 SYDVKM. Written as DNA, the CDR3 is TGTGCCAGCAGGAACCGACAGAGCTCCTACAATGAGCAGTTCTTC. Amino acid sequence: CASRNRQSSYNEQFF.

The chain carries TRBV5-1 and TRBJ2-1; 12 bases are shared with TRBD1. Germline V CDR1 and CDR2: SGHRS, YFSETQ. Trimming at V came to 7 bases and at J to 8 bases, leaving 4 bases not matched to a gene. The CDR3 loop spans 13 amino acids. CDR3 bases: TGCGCCAGCGGGACAGGGGGCGCCTATGAGCAGTTCTTC. Its protein product is CASGTGGAYEQFF.

This clonotype was seen a handful of times. The chain combines TRBV5-5 with TRBJ2-7; D call uncertain. The germline V gene encodes CDR1 SGHKS and CDR2 YYEKEE (reference sequence). Trimming left V 5 bases short and J 2 bases short, with 14 bases between. The CDR3 is 14 amino acids. CDR3 nucleotide sequence: TGTGCCAGCAGTCCCCGGCCAGGCGCCTACGAGCAGTACTTC. Translating gives CASSPRPGAYEQYF.

This clonotype was observed a handful of times. V usage is TRBV28 and J usage is TRBJ2-1; D perhaps matches TRBD1 (6 bases). CDR1 and CDR2 from the germline V gene are MDHEN and SYDVKM. V lost 2 bases and J lost 1, with 9 bases in between. CDR3 length: 15 residues. CDR3 bases: TGTGCCAGCAGTTTAGGGGGCCCTTCCTACAATGAGCAGTTCTTC. Translated, it gives CASSLGGPSYNEQFF.

This chain's CDR3 is CASSSSSAGGSYEQYF. In nucleotides, the CDR3 is TGTGCCAGCAGCTCGAGCTCGGCGGGAGGGTCCTACGAGCAGTACTTC. V gene TRBV7-2 combines with J gene TRBJ2-7, with 9 bases identical to TRBD2. The CDR3 has 16 residues. Germline CDR1 and CDR2: SGHTA and FQGNSA. V was clipped by 4 bases and J by 1 base; unmatched bases: 8.

The CDR3 here is CASSQGLHLTEQFF. CDR3 coding DNA: TGTGCCAGCAGTCAGGGACTCCATTTGACAGAGCAGTTCTTC. The chain joins TRBV6-2 or TRBV6-3 to TRBJ2-1; possible D gene TRBD2, 6 bases. V lost 5 bases and J 10 bases, leaving 18 bases between the germline ends. Germline lookup yields CDR1 MNHEY and CDR2 SVGEGT. This CDR3 has 14 amino acids.

Many counts were recorded for this clonotype. The chain has TRBV7-9 and TRBJ2-1; D assignment may be TRBD1 or TRBD2 (5 bases each). V was cut by 6 bases and J by 2 bases, with 14 bases left in between. This CDR3 is built from 15 residues. Looked up from germline, CDR1 is SEHNR and CDR2 is FQNEAQ (reference sequence). CDR3 sequence: CASSFVWDPYNEQFF. The DNA of the CDR3 is TGTGCCAGCAGTTTCGTTTGGGACCCCTACAATGAGCAGTTCTTC.

This clonotype appeared many times. The rearrangement links TRBV7-2 to TRBJ2-1, with a tentative D call TRBD1 (5 bases). V dropped 1 base and J dropped 0 bases, with 7 bases sitting between them. The CDR3 is made up of 15 amino acids. Germline CDR1 SGHTA, CDR2 FQGNSA. CDR3 sequence (DNA): TGTGCCAGCAGCTTAGTTACAGGCTCCTACAATGAGCAGTTCTTC. It is translated as CASSLVTGSYNEQFF.

This clonotype occurred many times. The CDR3 reads CASSQAMRLAGDSGELFF. The CDR3 DNA reads TGTGCCAGCAGCCAAGCGATGCGACTAGCGGGAGATTCCGGGGAGCTGTTTTTT. This sequence joins TRBV3-1 and TRBJ2-2, with TRBD2 matching over 12 bases. The germline CDR1 and CDR2 sequences are LGHDT and YNNKEL (reference sequence). J gave up 6 bases and V 1 base, and 9 bases lay outside the gene matches. This CDR3 comprises 18 residues.

This clonotype was observed a few times. The chain employs TRBV4-3 and TRBJ2-2, with D possibly TRBD2 on 6 matching bases. Trimming removed 6 bases at V and 1 base at J, with 12 bases between. The CDR3 length is 15 residues. The germline V gene encodes CDR1 LGHNA and CDR2 YSLEER. The CDR3 DNA is TGCGCCAGCAGACCCGGGACTTTGAACACCGGGGAGCTGTTTTTT. Translation: CASRPGTLNTGELFF.

The genes are TRBV7-9 and TRBJ2-3; tentative D call: TRBD1 (6 bases). The CDR3 covers 16 residues. Germline values: CDR1 SEHNR, CDR2 FQNEAQ (reference sequence). Between the trimmed V and J ends, which lost 2 bases and 3 bases, there was a span of 15 bases. The CDR3 loop is CASSLLVARGTDTQYF. The CDR3 region has the DNA TGTGCCAGCAGCTTATTAGTGGCGAGGGGGACAGATACGCAGTATTTT.

This clonotype has ten or more counts. The rearrangement joins TRBV3-1 to TRBJ2-5; 7 bases fit TRBD1. There are 15 residues in the CDR3. The trim removed 4 bases at V and 0 bases at J, leaving 5 bases unmatched. Germline V gene sequence: CDR1 LGHDT, CDR2 YNNKEL (reference sequence). The CDR3 reads CASSRGQTYQETQYF. The DNA of the CDR3 is TGTGCCAGCAGCCGGGGACAGACGTACCAAGAGACCCAGTACTTC.

This chain links TRBV5-1 with TRBJ2-7, with 11 positions matching TRBD1. V trimming: 2 bases; J trimming: 5 bases; junction bases outside the gene matches: 6. This CDR3 region has 15 residues. Per the germline V gene, CDR1 is SGHRS and CDR2 is YFSETQ. Here the CDR3 DNA reads TGCGCCAGCAGCTTCGGGACAGGGGGAGCACACGAGCAGTACTTC. Amino acid sequence: CASSFGTGGAHEQYF. The entire variable domain, with the rest obtained from reference TRBV5-1 and TRBJ2-7, is as follows: KAGVTQTPRYLIKTRGQQVTLSCSPISGHRSVSWYQQTPGQGLQFLFEYFSETQRNKGNFPGRFSGRQFSNSRSEMNVSTLELGDSALYLCASSFGTGGAHEQYFGPGTRLTVT.

The table lists this clonotype with a few counts. This CDR3 reads CATAGTSGSGTGELFF. In DNA, the CDR3 is TGTGCCACCGCCGGGACTAGCGGGAGTGGCACCGGGGAGCTGTTTTTT. This sequence joins TRBV24-1 and TRBJ2-2, with 14 bases matching TRBD2. Germline V lookup: CDR1 KGHDR, CDR2 SFDVKD. CDR3 length: 16 residues. The V gene end was trimmed by 9 bases and the J gene end by 4 bases; junction bases not matched to a gene: 6.

This chain uses TRBV15 with TRBJ1-1; D gene uncertain. V was trimmed by 2 bases and J by 4 bases, leaving 5 bases between them. The germline CDR1 and CDR2 sequences are LNHNV and YYDKDF (reference sequence). The CDR3 runs to 12 residues. The CDR3 loop reads CATSRLSTEAFF. The DNA of the CDR3 is TGTGCCACCAGCAGACTTTCCACTGAAGCTTTCTTT.

V usage is TRBV10-3 and J usage is TRBJ1-6; tentative D call: TRBD1 (5 bases). The CDR3 is 17 amino acids. V was pared by 0 bases and J by 7 bases, with 16 bases between. The germline V gene has CDR1 ENHRY and CDR2 SYGVKD. CDR3 sequence: CAISESLPPWGNSPLHF. The CDR3 bases are TGTGCCATCAGTGAGTCCCTACCCCCCTGGGGGAATTCACCCCTCCACTTT.

This clonotype was observed a few times. This chain links TRBV5-1 with TRBJ1-2, with D possibly TRBD1 on 5 matching bases. The CDR3 runs 13 residues. Deletions cut 4 bases from V and 4 bases from J, with 11 bases between. Germline V gene lookup returns CDR1 SGHRS and CDR2 YFSETQ. This chain's CDR3 is CASSADSSYGYTF. The DNA of the CDR3 is TGCGCCAGCAGCGCAGACAGCTCCTATGGCTACACCTTC.